This TCR beta chain came from a study of blood T cell repertoires in COVID-19. Study information: Sample material is recorded as cDNA or gDNA derived from T cells, B-cell-depleted T cells, or PBMCs.

Remarks on this clone: Other DNA sequences within the sample encode an identical CDR3.

As processed by the authors: It was from reference gene primer amplification that nucleated cell counts were estimated. The repertoire was sequenced with immunoSEQ multiplex PCR; TCRdb's copy has only in-frame clones and lacks some. D and trimming were read from the DNA, whereas the V and J calls and clone size are those reported in that table. The sample lists fewer than 250,000 clones; around 80% were seen once. The source is a woman aged 80 or over with COVID-19, enrolled during active disease. The sequenced sample was peripheral blood.

Here the CDR3 reads CASSLGTGNQPQHF. The CDR3, as DNA: TGTGCCAGCAGTCTTGGGACAGGCAATCAGCCCCAGCATTTT. The chain employs TRBV28 and TRBJ1-5, with 7 bases fitting TRBD1. J was trimmed by 2 bases and V by 5 bases; bases with no gene match: 3. This CDR3 is built from 14 residues. Germline CDR1 is MDHEN and CDR2 is SYDVKM.